The 27 T cell receptor beta chains below come from one sample, sequenced in a study of Ad26.COV2.S vaccination and SARS-CoV-2 variants. Assay: immunoSEQ multiplex PCR; the TCRdb copy retains only in-frame clones and omits some. The table records fewer than 400,000 clones, about 90% of them present only once. Treatment reported: some 19 received Ad26.COV2.S at low or high dose, single or two shots; roughly five received placebo; per-sample allocation not given. Sample collection was performed on day 63 after the first vaccine or placebo injection. The sequencing used peripheral blood, collected in a trial of Ad26.COV2.S vaccine versus placebo. The receptors shown here come from a person aged 18-60 years who received the Ad26.COV2.S COVID-19 vaccine or a placebo.

The chain is built from TRBV29-1 and TRBJ2-5; D is unclear. Germline CDR1 and CDR2: SQVTM and ANQGSEA. Trimming took off 7 bases at V and 5 bases at J, with 8 bases between the two ends. The CDR3 is made up of 10 amino acids. The DNA of the CDR3 is TGCAGCGGAGAACGGGAGACCCAGTACTTC. Protein product: CSGERETQYF.

The chain uses TRBV5-1 and TRBJ1-2; D remains ambiguous. This CDR3 is 13 amino acids long. The V gene lost 4 bases and the J gene lost 5 bases, with 12 bases spanning the gap. CDR1 is SGHRS, CDR2 YFSETQ, per germline. DNA of the CDR3: TGCGCCAGCAGCCACACAGAGGATTATGGCTACACCTTC. This encodes CASSHTEDYGYTF.

This sequence joins TRBV5-1 and TRBJ1-2; D not resolved. This CDR3 comprises 14 residues. Trimming removed 4 bases at V and 2 bases at J, with 12 bases between. Germline V CDR1 and CDR2: SGHRS, YFSETQ. In DNA form, the CDR3 reads TGCGCCAGCAGCCCTGGAGAACAAAACTATGGCTACACCTTC. Its protein product is CASSPGEQNYGYTF.

The chain employs TRBV11-2 and TRBJ2-1; the D is unclear. The CDR3 totals 14 residues. Trimming took 4 bases from V and 4 from J, leaving 11 bases between them. Germline loops: CDR1 SGHAT, CDR2 FQNNGV. The CDR3 here is CASSSLLDYNEQFF. The CDR3 DNA reads as TGTGCCAGCAGCTCTCTTCTGGATTACAATGAGCAGTTCTTC.

The chain is built from TRBV18 and TRBJ2-7, with D perhaps matching TRBD2 (6 bases). V lost 4 bases and J 3 bases, leaving 13 bases between the germline ends. The CDR3 length is 14 residues. The germline V gene encodes CDR1 KGHSH and CDR2 LQKENI. The CDR3 nucleotides are TGTGCCAGCTCACTTTCGGGACTCTACTACGAGCAGTACTTC. It encodes CASSLSGLYYEQYF.

The rearrangement links TRBV7-2 to TRBJ1-2; D unclear. The V gene's germline CDR1 is SGHTA and CDR2 FQGNSA. This CDR3 region has 15 residues. V lost 0 bases and J 2 bases, leaving 10 bases between the germline ends. CDR3 nucleotide sequence: TGTGCCAGCAGCTTAGCGGAACTGACAAACTATGGCTACACCTTC. Translation gives CASSLAELTNYGYTF.

This clone was observed a handful of times. J is TRBJ1-5 and V is TRBV12-5; D is possibly TRBD1 (5 bases). Germline lookup yields CDR1 LGHNT and CDR2 FRNRAP. V was trimmed by 0 bases and J by 3 bases, leaving 18 bases between them. The CDR3 is 18 amino acids. The chain's CDR3 is CASGLVPFWEGHNQPQHF. Here the CDR3 DNA reads TGTGCTAGTGGTTTGGTTCCTTTTTGGGAGGGGCACAATCAGCCCCAGCATTTT.

The chain links TRBV7-9 to TRBJ1-1, with D hard to call. V was shortened by 1 base and J by 8 bases, with 14 bases between the two germline ends. The germline V gene encodes CDR1 SEHNR and CDR2 FQNEAQ (reference sequence). The CDR3 has 14 amino acids. The CDR3 nucleotides are TGTGCCAGCAGCTTAGAAGGGTTGGGTCAGGAAGCTTTCTTT. The encoded protein is CASSLEGLGQEAFF.

This clone came up once. The gene calls are TRBV6-1 and TRBJ1-5; the D gene is possibly TRBD1 (5 bases). Trimming cost V 2 bases and J 7 bases, with 12 bases left between them. This CDR3 comprises 14 residues. Germline CDR1 reads MNHNS; CDR2 reads SASEGT. The CDR3 sequence: CASSERGGGQPQHF. Written as DNA, the CDR3 is TGTGCCAGCAGTGAACGGGGGGGTGGACAGCCCCAGCATTTT.

This chain joins TRBV28 and TRBJ1-1, with D uncertain. Germline lookup yields CDR1 MDHEN and CDR2 SYDVKM. V shed 7 bases and J shed 1 base, with 10 bases lying between them. This CDR3 spans 13 amino acids. In DNA form, the CDR3 reads TGTGCCAGCATCCCCGTTCAGAACACTGAAGCTTTCTTT. Protein sequence: CASIPVQNTEAFF.

The CDR3 DNA sequence: TGTGCCAGCATAGGAAAAGAGAACACCGGGGAGCTGTTTTTT. It yields the protein CASIGKENTGELFF. This chain joins TRBV3-1 (or the pseudogene TRBV3-2) and TRBJ2-2; no reliable D call. The CDR3 has 14 residues. The V end lost 7 bases, the J end lost 1 base, and 10 bases lay between the germline ends. Germline assignment: CDR1 LGHDT and CDR2 YNNKEL (reference sequence).

The chain couples TRBV5-1 to TRBJ2-7, with 7 positions matching TRBD1. The CDR3 covers 13 residues. Per the germline V gene, CDR1 is SGHRS and CDR2 is YFSETQ. After removal of 3 bases from V and 5 bases from J, the junction contained 5 bases not matched to a gene. The CDR3 here is CASSSGQTHEQYF. The CDR3 DNA is TGCGCCAGCAGCTCGGGACAGACCCACGAGCAGTACTTC. The entire variable domain, with the rest obtained from reference TRBV5-1 and TRBJ2-7, is as follows: KAGVTQTPRYLIKTRGQQVTLSCSPISGHRSVSWYQQTPGQGLQFLFEYFSETQRNKGNFPGRFSGRQFSNSRSEMNVSTLELGDSALYLCASSSGQTHEQYFGPGTRLTVT.

This chain links TRBV3-1 (or the pseudogene TRBV3-2) with TRBJ1-1, with D hard to call. From germline, CDR1 is LGHDT and CDR2 YNNKEL (reference sequence). Trimming pared 0 bases from V and 3 bases from J, leaving 8 bases between. The CDR3 sequence is 14 residues long. This chain's CDR3 is CASSQDYGDTEAFF. The CDR3, as DNA: TGTGCCAGCAGCCAAGACTATGGGGACACTGAAGCTTTCTTT.

The CDR3 loop is CASSVDTDTLDTQYF. The DNA for the CDR3 is TGTGCCAGCAGCGTAGATACCGATACTCTGGATACGCAGTATTTT. The genes are TRBV9 and TRBJ2-3, with no clear D. CDR3 size: 15 residues. The V and J ends lost 0 bases and 6 bases respectively, with 14 bases between them. Per the germline V gene, CDR1 is SGDLS and CDR2 is YYNGEE.

The gene calls are TRBV5-1 and TRBJ1-3; D is undetermined. The V gene lost 0 bases and the J gene lost 1 base, with 8 bases spanning the gap. The CDR3 runs 15 residues. Germline lookup yields CDR1 SGHRS and CDR2 YFSETQ. This CDR3 is CASSLGGQSGNTIYF. Here the CDR3 DNA reads TGCGCCAGCAGCTTGGGCGGCCAATCTGGAAACACCATATATTTT. Based on the CDR3 plus reference TRBV5-1 and TRBJ1-3, the full variable domain is KAGVTQTPRYLIKTRGQQVTLSCSPISGHRSVSWYQQTPGQGLQFLFEYFSETQRNKGNFPGRFSGRQFSNSRSEMNVSTLELGDSALYLCASSLGGQSGNTIYFGEGSWLTVV.

The V gene is TRBV11-2, the J gene TRBJ1-1, with 7 bases matching TRBD1. Germline V CDR1 and CDR2: SGHAT, FQNNGV. Trimming took 10 bases from V and 6 from J; bases not matched to a gene: 8. The CDR3 is 12 residues long. The CDR3 nucleotides are TGTGCCACCCGACAGGGTGAATCTGAAGCTTTCTTT. It encodes CATRQGESEAFF.

The gene calls are TRBV5-6 and TRBJ1-4, with TRBD1 as a possible D gene (5 bases). CDR1 and CDR2 (germline): SGHDT, YYEEEE. The V end lost 4 bases, the J end lost 11 bases, and 15 bases lay between the germline ends. The CDR3 sequence is 13 residues long. The CDR3 DNA reads TGTGCCAGCAGCCTCCAGGCAGGGAGGAAACTGTTTTTT. Amino acids: CASSLQAGRKLFF.

Only one count was recorded for this clone. The chain uses TRBV5-1 and TRBJ2-6; no definite D call. Germline CDR1 and CDR2: SGHRS and YFSETQ. This CDR3 has 16 residues. Trimming removed 0 bases from V and 1 base from J, with 8 bases in between. The CDR3 reads CASSLDGSSGANVLTF. DNA for the CDR3: TGCGCCAGCAGCTTGGACGGGTCTTCTGGGGCCAACGTCCTGACTTTC.

The CDR3 sequence: CASRDRNTGELFF. In DNA form, the CDR3 reads TGTGCCAGCCGGGACAGGAACACCGGGGAGCTGTTTTTT. The V and J genes are TRBV12-3 or TRBV12-4 and TRBJ2-2, with 7 bases matching TRBD1. Trimming removed 8 bases from V and 1 base from J; junction bases left unmatched: 1. The CDR3 runs to 13 residues.

The chain has TRBV18 and TRBJ2-3, with 7 nucleotides matching TRBD1. This CDR3 comprises 14 residues. V gave up 1 base and J gave up 5 bases; unmatched junction bases: 3. Germline V gene sequence: CDR1 KGHSH, CDR2 LQKENI. The DNA of the CDR3 is TGTGCCAGCTCACCACAGGGGGCTGGAGATACGCAGTATTTT. It specifies CASSPQGAGDTQYF.

This chain joins TRBV19 and TRBJ1-5; D unclear. Germline CDR1 is LNHDA and CDR2 is SQIVND (reference sequence). This CDR3 has 15 residues. V was clipped by 5 bases and J by 0 bases, with 11 bases between them. Written as DNA, the CDR3 is TGTGCCAGTAGTCCGGGTGAGGATAGCAATCAGCCCCAGCATTTT. Translated, it gives CASSPGEDSNQPQHF.

The V call is TRBV29-1, the J call TRBJ2-5; no firm D call. Germline V gene lookup returns CDR1 SQVTM and CDR2 ANQGSEA. This CDR3 contains 16 residues. The V end lost 5 bases, the J end lost 3 bases, and 22 bases lay between the germline ends. The CDR3 nucleotides read TGCAGCGTTCTCGCCGAACGTGGCGAACTGAAAGAGACCCAGTACTTC. Its translation: CSVLAERGELKETQYF. The full variable domain, its missing parts supplied by reference TRBV29-1 and TRBJ2-5, is SAVISQKPSRDICQRGTSLTIQCQVDSQVTMMFWYRQQPGQSLTLIATANQGSEATYESGFVIDKFPISRPNLTFSTLTVSNMSPEDSSIYLCSVLAERGELKETQYFGPGTRLLVL.

The chain couples TRBV5-1 to TRBJ2-1, with TRBD2 identical over 14 bases. V trimming: 5 bases; J trimming: 9 bases; junction bases outside the gene matches: 10. The germline V gene has CDR1 SGHRS and CDR2 YFSETQ. The CDR3 runs 16 residues. The CDR3 loop reads CASSVGGLAGVGEQFF. In DNA, the CDR3 is TGCGCCAGCAGTGTCGGGGGACTAGCGGGAGTAGGTGAGCAGTTCTTC.

The genes are TRBV7-9 and TRBJ2-2; weak D call: TRBD1 (6 bases). This CDR3 spans 17 amino acids. The ends were cut back, 2 bases at V and 7 bases at J, with 20 bases in the middle. From germline, CDR1 is SEHNR and CDR2 FQNEAQ (reference sequence). CDR3 amino acids: CASSLSGHRASSGELFF. The CDR3, as DNA: TGTGCCAGCAGCTTATCGGGCCACAGGGCTAGTAGCGGGGAGCTGTTTTTT.

The chain uses TRBV5-1 and TRBJ2-5; D unclear. V was cut by 1 base and J by 3 bases, with 7 bases left in between. CDR1 is SGHRS and CDR2 is YFSETQ in the germline V gene. The CDR3 runs to 13 residues. The CDR3 is CASSLPAEETQYF. The CDR3 DNA reads as TGCGCCAGCAGCTTGCCAGCCGAAGAGACCCAGTACTTC.

CDR3 sequence reads: CASSQDSGFWNTEAFF. The CDR3 nucleotides are TGCGCCAGCAGCCAAGATTCCGGCTTCTGGAACACTGAAGCTTTCTTT. V and J are TRBV4-1 and TRBJ1-1; no clear D gene. The germline V and J ends were trimmed by 0 bases and 1 base, with 12 bases remaining between them. The CDR3 runs to 16 residues. Germline CDR1 MGHRA, CDR2 YSYEKL.

This clone is a singleton in its sample. The chain combines TRBV2 with TRBJ1-5, with TRBD1 matching 8 bases. Germline CDR1 SNHLY, CDR2 FYNNEI. V gave up 6 bases and J gave up 4 bases; unmatched junction bases: 2. CDR3 length: 13 amino acids. The CDR3 reads CASRTGGNQPQHF. CDR3 coding DNA: TGTGCCAGCAGAACAGGGGGAAATCAGCCCCAGCATTTT. Drawing the rest from reference TRBV2 and TRBJ1-5, the complete variable domain is EPEVTQTPSHQVTQMGQEVILRCVPISNHLYFYWYRQILGQKVEFLVSFYNNEISEKSEIFDDQFSVERPDGSNFTLKIRSTKLEDSAMYFCASRTGGNQPQHFGDGTRLSIL.